The 8 T cell receptor beta chains given below trace back to one sample, sequenced in a study of T-cell memory formation after mild COVID-19. A single record per CDR3 protein comes from TCRdb applying MiXCR to the 5' RACE reads. The sample consists of a few hundred thousand distinct CDR3 sequences, 20% to 25% of them appearing once. Sequenced material: PBMCs or a T cell subset sorted from them (not recorded which). Every receptor here comes from an adult woman who had mild COVID-19 (a few samples of this study predate the infection). Cell type and time point are not known.

This clonotype was counted a few times. The chain employs TRBV5-1 and TRBJ2-7; D gene ambiguous. The length of the CDR3 is 13 residues. CDR1 is SGHRS and CDR2 is YFSETQ in the germline V gene. V was clipped by 4 bases and J by 7 bases, with 15 bases between them. This CDR3 is CASSPGTLREQYF. DNA of the CDR3: TGCGCCAGCAGCCCAGGTACTCTGAGGGAGCAGTACTTC.

This clonotype was detected a few times. V is TRBV5-1 and J is TRBJ2-3; perhaps TRBD1 as D (5 bases). Trimming removed 4 bases from V and 1 base from J, with 10 bases in between. The CDR3 consists of 14 residues. Germline V gives CDR1 SGHRS, CDR2 YFSETQ. The CDR3, as DNA: TGCGCCAGCAGCCGAGGACAAGGCACAGATACGCAGTATTTT. It yields the protein CASSRGQGTDTQYF.

V usage is TRBV5-5 and J usage is TRBJ2-3; either TRBD1 or TRBD2 may fit D (5 bases each). CDR1 and CDR2 from the germline V gene are SGHKS and YYEKEE (reference sequence). V lost 0 bases and J 1 base, leaving 9 bases between the germline ends. The CDR3 covers 15 residues. The CDR3 reads CASSLGDRGTDTQYF. CDR3 nucleotides: TGTGCCAGCAGCTTGGGGGACCGAGGCACAGATACGCAGTATTTT. The whole variable domain, filled in from reference TRBV5-5 and TRBJ2-3, reads DAGVTQSPTHLIKTRGQQVTLRCSPISGHKSVSWYQQVLGQGPQFIFQYYEKEERGRGNFPDRFSARQFPNYSSELNVNALLLGDSALYLCASSLGDRGTDTQYFGPGTRLTVL.

This clonotype was picked up a small number of times. The J gene is TRBJ1-1, the V gene TRBV6-6; 12 bases align to TRBD1. With 0 bases clipped from V and 4 bases from J, the junction kept 0 bases outside the gene matches. Germline CDR1 reads MNHNY; CDR2 reads SVGAGI (reference sequence). The CDR3 spans 15 residues. CDR3 in DNA: TGTGCCAGCAGTTACTCGGGACAGGGGGCCACTGAAGCTTTCTTT. Protein sequence: CASSYSGQGATEAFF.

J is TRBJ2-1 and V is TRBV7-9; D not certain. Per the germline V gene, CDR1 is SEHNR and CDR2 is FQNEAQ (reference sequence). The length of the CDR3 is 13 residues. With 1 base removed from V and 5 bases from J, the gap between germline ends came to 6 bases. CDR3 bases: TGTGCCAGCAGCTTAGAACAGAACAATGAGCAGTTCTTC. Encoded protein: CASSLEQNNEQFF.

The chain joins TRBV25-1 to TRBJ2-3; 7 bases align to TRBD2. Germline CDR1 is MGHDK and CDR2 is SYGVNS. This CDR3 comprises 15 residues. The junction had 9 bases not matched to a gene; V was cut back by 5 bases and J by 4 bases. The CDR3 sequence: CASSRGGGSADTQYF. CDR3 coding DNA: TGTGCCAGCAGTCGAGGCGGGGGAAGCGCAGATACGCAGTATTTT.

The chain is built from TRBV15 and TRBJ1-3; D is unclear. V lost 3 bases and J lost 0, with 9 bases in between. The CDR3 has 15 amino acids. Germline CDR1 reads LNHNV; CDR2 reads YYDKDF (reference sequence). This CDR3 reads CATSSPRSSGNTIYF. CDR3 coding DNA: TGTGCCACCAGCAGCCCCAGGAGCTCTGGAAACACCATATATTTT.

The gene calls are TRBV7-2 and TRBJ2-1; D is ambiguous. This CDR3 comprises 16 residues. Trimming stripped 7 bases from V and 2 bases from J, with 18 bases between. Germline loops: CDR1 SGHTA, CDR2 FQGNSA. CDR3 in amino acids: CASTLRARVAYNEQFF. CDR3 sequence (DNA): TGTGCCAGCACCCTAAGGGCACGGGTCGCCTACAATGAGCAGTTCTTC.